These 26 T cell receptor beta chains share one sample of origin, sequenced in a study of shared clonotypes between healthy human individuals. The method was immunoSEQ multiplex PCR; TCRdb's version includes in-frame clones alone and lacks a portion of them. The sample records fewer than 2.5 million clones, approximately 93% being singletons. The specimen was naive CD4+ T cells from PBMCs. Subset indicated: CD45RA+ positively selected. All receptors derive from a young man in good health. Some clones in this sample may be carry-over from other donors' samples.

The chain carries TRBV5-1 and TRBJ2-2; weak D call: TRBD1 (6 bases). This CDR3 contains 17 residues. Germline V CDR1 and CDR2: SGHRS, YFSETQ. The V end lost 1 base, the J end lost 4 bases, and 17 bases lay between the germline ends. DNA of the CDR3: TGCGCCAGCAGCTTGTTAGTTCCAGGGGTCGGCACCGGGGAGCTGTTTTTT. Translating it yields CASSLLVPGVGTGELFF.

The chain recombines TRBV4-2 with TRBJ2-2; D remains unclear. CDR1 and CDR2 from the germline V gene are LGHNA and YNFKEQ. The V end lost 1 base, the J end lost 1 base, and 10 bases lay between the germline ends. The CDR3 is made up of 16 amino acids. The CDR3 spells CASSQGVWGNTGELFF. The CDR3, as DNA: TGTGCCAGCAGCCAAGGGGTGTGGGGGAACACCGGGGAGCTGTTTTTT.

The chain joins TRBV28 to TRBJ1-1, with TRBD1 as a possible D gene (6 bases). The CDR3 is 15 residues long. Germline-derived CDR1 and CDR2 are MDHEN and SYDVKM. The V end was cut by 8 bases, the J end by 5 bases, with 21 bases between. CDR3 nucleotide sequence: TGTGCCAGCCCCCCCTACACAGGGACGGGGACTGAAGCTTTCTTT. It is translated as CASPPYTGTGTEAFF. The full variable domain, its missing parts supplied by reference TRBV28 and TRBJ1-1, is DVKVTQSSRYLVKRTGEKVFLECVQDMDHENMFWYRQDPGLGLRLIYFSYDVKMKEKGDIPEGYSVSREKKERFSLILESASTNQTSMYLCASPPYTGTGTEAFFGQGTRLTVV.

This rearrangement joins TRBV7-3 to TRBJ2-1; the match to TRBD2 covers 7 bases. With V trimmed by 9 bases and J by 2 bases, 1 base remained unmatched. The CDR3 length is 12 residues. CDR1 is SGHTA, CDR2 FQGTGA, per germline. CDR3 sequence reads: CASGLAYNEQFF. The CDR3 DNA sequence: TGTGCCAGTGGACTAGCCTACAATGAGCAGTTCTTC. Full variable domain (remainder filled in from reference TRBV7-3 and TRBJ2-1): GAGVSQTPSNKVTEKGKYVELRCDPISGHTALYWYRQSLGQGPEFLIYFQGTGAADDSGLPNDRFFAVRPEGSVSTLKIQRTERGDSAVYLCASGLAYNEQFFGPGTRLTVL.

V gene TRBV12-5 combines with J gene TRBJ1-1; weak D call: TRBD1 (5 bases). Germline CDR1 and CDR2: LGHNT and FRNRAP. The ends were cut back, 2 bases at V and 1 base at J, with 14 bases in the middle. This CDR3 spans 16 amino acids. The CDR3 reads CASGLYVGGPNTEAFF. The CDR3 bases are TGTGCTAGTGGTTTGTATGTTGGGGGTCCGAACACTGAAGCTTTCTTT.

A note on this clone: Because the CDR3 is missing its conserved closing phenylalanine or tryptophan, this is likely a read error. For the CDR3, the DNA is TGTGCCAGCACCGGGAGGACCTACGAGCAGTACCTC. Translation: CASTGRTYEQYL. This chain uses TRBV6-7 with TRBJ2-7, with TRBD2 matching over 7 bases. TRBV6-7 is assigned to the ORF class and has an uncertain function. This CDR3 is built from 12 residues. J was trimmed by 2 bases and V by 7 bases; bases with no gene match: 2.

This chain joins TRBV28 and TRBJ2-3; TRBD1 matches at 9 bases. Per germline, CDR1 MDHEN and CDR2 SYDVKM. J gave up 5 bases and V 2 bases, and 11 bases lay outside the gene matches. The CDR3 consists of 17 residues. The CDR3 sequence is CASSLHLPGTGIDTQYF. The CDR3 bases are TGTGCCAGCAGTTTACACCTTCCCGGGACAGGGATAGATACGCAGTATTTT.

V gene TRBV19 combines with J gene TRBJ1-1; maybe TRBD1 (5 bases). This CDR3 has 19 amino acids. Trimming pared 5 bases from V and 1 base from J, leaving 26 bases between. CDR1 is LNHDA and CDR2 is SQIVND in the germline V gene (reference sequence). This chain's CDR3 is CASSYIGSAYWGENTEAFF. The CDR3 region has the DNA TGTGCCAGTAGTTACATCGGGTCGGCCTATTGGGGGGAGAACACTGAAGCTTTCTTT.

The CDR3 DNA reads as TGTGCCAGCAGCGAAGGGACAGGGACTTACTCCTACGAGCAGTACTTC. The encoded protein is CASSEGTGTYSYEQYF. The genes are TRBV9 and TRBJ2-7; 9 bases are shared with TRBD1. This CDR3 region has 16 residues. Germline CDR1 reads SGDLS; CDR2 reads YYNGEE. Trimming cost V 3 bases and J 0 bases; bases outside gene matches: 7. Full variable domain (rest looked up from reference TRBV9 and TRBJ2-7): DSGVTQTPKHLITATGQRVTLRCSPRSGDLSVYWYQQSLDQGLQFLIQYYNGEERAKGNILERFSAQQFPDLHSELNLSSLELGDSALYFCASSEGTGTYSYEQYFGPGTRLTVT.

In its sample, this clone was seen once. The rearrangement links TRBV7-9 to TRBJ1-2, with D maybe TRBD1 (5 bases). V was pared by 5 bases and J by 6 bases, with 10 bases between. Germline V gives CDR1 SEHNR, CDR2 FQNEAQ (reference sequence). The CDR3 contains 12 residues. The CDR3 bases are TGTGCCAGCAGCCCCGGGACCCATGGCTACACCTTC. Translated, it gives CASSPGTHGYTF.

CDR3 in amino acids: CASSIGGHPTNEQYF. The CDR3 DNA reads as TGTGCCAGTAGTATAGGAGGGCATCCCACGAACGAGCAGTACTTC. This chain joins TRBV19 and TRBJ2-7, with D tentatively TRBD2 (5 bases). The CDR3 consists of 15 residues. Germline V gene lookup returns CDR1 LNHDA and CDR2 SQIVND (reference sequence). The V end lost 1 base, the J end lost 5 bases, and 15 bases lay between the germline ends.

The genes are TRBV5-1 and TRBJ1-2; weak D call: TRBD1 (5 bases). The CDR3 totals 15 residues. The ends were cut back, 0 bases at V and 0 bases at J, with 9 bases in the middle. The V gene's germline CDR1 is SGHRS and CDR2 YFSETQ. In nucleotides, the CDR3 is TGCGCCAGCAGCTTGGGACAGACAGCTAACTATGGCTACACCTTC. It encodes CASSLGQTANYGYTF.

The genes are TRBV29-1 and TRBJ2-7, with D perhaps assigned TRBD1 or TRBD2 (5 bases each). Germline V lookup: CDR1 SQVTM, CDR2 ANQGSEA. Trimming pared 7 bases from V and 2 bases from J, leaving 18 bases between. CDR3 length equals 14 residues. The CDR3 sequence: CSAGIGTETYEQYF. In DNA form, the CDR3 reads TGCAGCGCAGGCATCGGGACCGAGACCTACGAGCAGTACTTC.

The J gene is TRBJ2-7, the V gene TRBV2; perhaps TRBD1 as D (6 bases). The CDR3 extends over 15 amino acids. Per the germline V gene, CDR1 is SNHLY and CDR2 is FYNNEI. V lost 6 bases and J lost 0, with 15 bases in between. In DNA, the CDR3 is TGTGCCAGCAGATATGGACAGACGAGCTCCTACGAGCAGTACTTC. It encodes CASRYGQTSSYEQYF.

On this clone itself: Other nucleotide sequences from this sample produce the same CDR3. The V call is TRBV28, the J call TRBJ2-7, with D possibly TRBD2 on 5 matching bases. The CDR3 spans 14 residues. Germline assignment: CDR1 MDHEN and CDR2 SYDVKM. Trimming shortened V by 5 bases and J by 1 base, and 12 bases separated the two germline ends. The CDR3 DNA is TGTGCCAGCAGTCCCGGGGATCTATCCTACGAGCAGTACTTC. Its protein is CASSPGDLSYEQYF.

This chain joins TRBV27 and TRBJ2-3; 16 bases align to TRBD2. This CDR3 has 18 residues. The ends lost 0 bases at V and 10 bases at J; junction bases unmatched: 10. The germline gives CDR1 MNHEY, CDR2 SMNVEV (reference sequence). CDR3 loop: CASSLSIGTSGRAGAQYF. DNA of the CDR3: TGTGCCAGCAGTTTATCGATAGGGACTAGCGGGAGGGCCGGTGCGCAGTATTTT.

The CDR3 reads CASRGGLRGEQYF. Here the CDR3 DNA reads TGTGCCAGCCGCGGGGGCCTACGGGGCGAGCAGTACTTC. This sequence joins TRBV28 and TRBJ2-7; possibly TRBD2 for D (7 bases). The CDR3 consists of 13 residues. Germline V gene data show CDR1 as MDHEN and CDR2 as SYDVKM. V was shortened by 8 bases and J by 6 bases, with 17 bases between the two germline ends.

The rearrangement uses TRBV30 and TRBJ2-5; D might be TRBD1 or TRBD2, each matching 5 bases. Germline CDR1 is GTSNPN and CDR2 is SVGIG (reference sequence). Trimming pared 1 base from V and 0 bases from J, leaving 9 bases between. The CDR3 covers 14 residues. Here the CDR3 DNA reads TGTGCCTGGAGTGGGGGGATGGACCAAGAGACCCAGTACTTC. Translated: CAWSGGMDQETQYF. The complete variable domain, with remaining parts taken from reference TRBV30 and TRBJ2-5, reads SQTIHQWPATLVQPVGSPLSLECTVEGTSNPNLYWYRQAAGRGLQLLFYSVGIGQISSEVPQNLSASRPQDRQFILSSKKLLLSDSGFYLCAWSGGMDQETQYFGPGTRLLVL.

The rearrangement links TRBV4-1 to TRBJ2-7, with 8 bases identical to TRBD1. Germline-derived CDR1 and CDR2 are MGHRA and YSYEKL. J lost 6 bases, V lost 3 bases, and 10 bases had no gene match. The length of the CDR3 is 15 residues. Here the CDR3 DNA reads TGCGCCAGCAGCCAGACCCCCGCCAGGGGGCTCGAGCAGTACTTC. It yields the protein CASSQTPARGLEQYF.

This clone has a single count. The chain links TRBV4-2 to TRBJ1-6; D uncertain. This CDR3 region has 14 residues. CDR1 is LGHNA and CDR2 is YNFKEQ in the germline V gene. The V and J ends lost 1 base and 7 bases respectively, with 8 bases between them. The CDR3 loop reads CASSQAGYNSPLHF. The CDR3 coding sequence is TGTGCCAGCAGCCAAGCGGGGTACAATTCACCCCTCCACTTT.

V is TRBV14 and J is TRBJ1-2; D remains ambiguous. The CDR3 is made up of 13 amino acids. V lost 0 bases and J 7 bases, leaving 9 bases between the germline ends. Germline lookup yields CDR1 SGHDN and CDR2 FVKESK. This CDR3 is CASSQERGGGYTF. The CDR3 nucleotides are TGTGCCAGCAGCCAAGAGAGAGGAGGTGGCTACACCTTC.

This clone was picked up one time. The chain couples TRBV6-6 to TRBJ1-5; TRBD1 is a possible D gene (6 bases). The CDR3 totals 13 residues. Trimming cost V 8 bases and J 3 bases, with 11 bases left between them. Germline V gene data show CDR1 as MNHNY and CDR2 as SVGAGI (reference sequence). CDR3 in amino acids: CASLTGNNQPQHF. CDR3 coding DNA: TGTGCCAGCCTAACAGGGAACAATCAGCCCCAGCATTTT.

This chain links TRBV2 with TRBJ1-2; possibly TRBD1 for D (5 bases). The V gene's germline CDR1 is SNHLY and CDR2 FYNNEI. V was clipped by 5 bases and J by 4 bases, with 14 bases between them. This CDR3 is 14 amino acids long. CDR3 sequence: CASSRDDPRYGYTF. Written as DNA, the CDR3 is TGTGCCAGCAGTCGGGACGATCCCCGCTATGGCTACACCTTC.

V usage is TRBV28 and J usage is TRBJ1-1; D remains unclear. Germline loops: CDR1 MDHEN, CDR2 SYDVKM. This CDR3 spans 14 amino acids. V shed 3 bases and J shed 1 base, with 9 bases lying between them. The CDR3, as DNA: TGTGCCAGCAGTTTCTTACTCCGGAACACTGAAGCTTTCTTT. Its translation: CASSFLLRNTEAFF.

The chain combines TRBV5-6 with TRBJ2-7, with 10 positions matching TRBD2. The V segment lost 3 bases and the J segment 5 bases; nucleotides outside the gene matches: 8. In germline, CDR1 is SGHDT, CDR2 YYEEEE. The CDR3 spans 15 residues. CDR3 DNA sequence: TGTGCCAGCAGCTCCCTAGCGGGAGTACCCCACGAGCAGTACTTC. Translated: CASSSLAGVPHEQYF.

The rearrangement joins TRBV12-2 to TRBJ2-5; the table's D call TRBD1 went unverified against the DNA. TRBV12-2 is designated a pseudogene. This CDR3 contains 18 residues. The CDR3: CASRLVRAGRNLQETQYF. As DNA, the CDR3 is TGTGCAAGTCGCTTAGTCCGGGCAGGGCGGAACTTACAAGAGACCCAGTACTTC.